Below, one TCR beta chain is given with its context. The record originates from a study of blood T cell repertoires in COVID-19. Whole-study context: Acute and convalescent COVID-19 samples came from the United States, Italy and Spain. PBMCs, B-cell-depleted T cells, or T cells were the source of the cDNA or gDNA that made up the material.

Data came from immunoSEQ multiplex PCR; TCRdb stores just in-frame clones and leaves some out. The sample lists 200,000 to 250,000 clones; about nine tenths were seen once. Germline V gene sequence: CDR1 MNHEY, CDR2 SMNVEV (reference sequence). The CDR3 covers 13 residues. V was cut by 5 bases and J by 4 bases, with 11 bases left in between. V and J are TRBV27 and TRBJ1-1; D is undetermined. The clonotype comes from an older woman with acute or convalescent COVID-19. The material sequenced was peripheral blood. The chain's CDR3 is CASSRGRITEAFF. CDR3 coding DNA: TGTGCCAGCAGTCGCGGGCGGATCACTGAAGCTTTCTTT.